This T cell receptor (beta chain) comes out of a study of cytomegalovirus exposure and HLA in healthy donors. Study-level findings and limits: Most TCR sequences showed up rarely, but some public TCRs showed up in many donors. Most subjects' HLA-A and HLA-B alleles were reportedly predicted from TCR beta sequences. Three chains linked to CMV were shown in vitro to be specific for CMV antigens.

Trimming removed 0 bases from V and 5 bases from J; junction bases left unmatched: 9. CDR1 SGHKS and CDR2 YYEKEE come from the germline V gene (reference sequence). The CDR3 spans 17 residues. This clone was recorded once. Its antigen is not known. With 60 Vbeta and 13 Jbeta primers, the PCR was carried out. TCRdb keeps only in-frame clones here, not all; method: immunoSEQ multiplex PCR. The repertoire holds 140,000 or so clones, with approximately 82% as singletons. The gene calls are TRBV5-5 and TRBJ2-5, with 11 bases lining up with TRBD2. Sequenced input: PBMCs. This receptor was obtained from a woman aged 55-69 years in good health and CMV-seropositive. The chain's CDR3 is CASSLVTLAGGKETQYF. The DNA for the CDR3 is TGTGCCAGCAGCTTGGTGACCCTAGCGGGAGGTAAGGAGACCCAGTACTTC.